This paragraph covers one T cell receptor beta chain sequence. Its antigen is as yet unknown. This specimen belongs to a study of T cell repertoires in cytomegalovirus infection. General study results and limits: CMV carriers having the relevant HLA were flagged by cumulative public TCR beta family frequency. Dominant in the ex vivo response were TCR beta clonotypes restricted by HLA-C and specific for CMV.

TCRdb reprocessed the reads via MiXCR and lists one record per CDR3 protein. Of fewer than 950,000 distinct CDR3 sequences listed, approximately 32% are singletons. The receptor's source is a human donor in good health (CMV status not recorded). Some clones in this sample may be carry-over from other donors' samples. Sequencing was performed on cultured CD8+ T cells from PBMCs, taken from culture after CMV antigen stimulation.

The CDR3 here is CASSSSWQDEQFF. CDR3 DNA: TGTGCCAGCAGTTCCTCCTGGCAGGATGAGCAGTTCTTC. The chain carries TRBV6-2 or TRBV6-3 and TRBJ2-1; D gene ambiguous. Germline CDR1 MNHEY, CDR2 SVGEGT. V was trimmed by 4 bases and J by 8 bases, leaving 12 bases between them. CDR3 length: 13 residues.